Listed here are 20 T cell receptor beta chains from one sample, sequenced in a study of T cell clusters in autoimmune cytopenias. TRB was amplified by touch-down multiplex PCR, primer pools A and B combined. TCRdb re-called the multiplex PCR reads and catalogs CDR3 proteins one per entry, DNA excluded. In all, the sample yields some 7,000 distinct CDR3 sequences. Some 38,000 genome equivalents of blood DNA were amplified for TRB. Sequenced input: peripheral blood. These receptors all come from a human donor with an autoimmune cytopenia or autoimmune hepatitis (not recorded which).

CDR3 amino acids: CSAKLTGGRETQYF. The V and J genes are TRBV20-1 and TRBJ2-5; TCRdb indicates TRBD1, and absent DNA this call remains unverified. The CDR3 has 14 amino acids. Germline CDR1 is DFQATT and CDR2 is SNEGSKA (reference sequence).

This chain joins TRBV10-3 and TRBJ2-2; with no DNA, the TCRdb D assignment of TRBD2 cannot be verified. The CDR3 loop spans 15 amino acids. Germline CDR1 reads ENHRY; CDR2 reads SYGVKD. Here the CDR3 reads CASSQDLGGAGELFF.

The CDR3 is CATSRDPTSVSGNTIYF. The chain employs TRBV15 and TRBJ1-3. Germline V gene data show CDR1 as LNHNV and CDR2 as YYDKDF (reference sequence). The CDR3 has 17 residues.

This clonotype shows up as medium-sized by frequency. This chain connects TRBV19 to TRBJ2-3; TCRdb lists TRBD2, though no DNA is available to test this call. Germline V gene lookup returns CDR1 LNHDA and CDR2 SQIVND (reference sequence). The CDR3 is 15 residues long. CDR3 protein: CASSLRGATGDTQYF.

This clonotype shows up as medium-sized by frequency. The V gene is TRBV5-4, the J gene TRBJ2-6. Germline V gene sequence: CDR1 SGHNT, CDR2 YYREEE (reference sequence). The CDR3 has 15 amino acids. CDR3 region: CASSLFGFGANVLTF.

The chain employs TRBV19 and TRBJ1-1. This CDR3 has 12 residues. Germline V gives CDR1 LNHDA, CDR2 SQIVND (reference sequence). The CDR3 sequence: CVSKIGPAEAFF. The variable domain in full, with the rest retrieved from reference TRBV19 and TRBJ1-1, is DGGITQSPKYLFRKEGQNVTLSCEQNLNHDAMYWYRQDPGQGLRLIYYSQIVNDFQKGDIAEGYSVSREKKESFPLTVTSAQKNPTAFYLCVSKIGPAEAFFGQGTRLTVV.

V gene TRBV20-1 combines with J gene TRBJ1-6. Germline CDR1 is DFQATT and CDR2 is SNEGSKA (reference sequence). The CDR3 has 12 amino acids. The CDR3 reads CSARPINSPLHF.

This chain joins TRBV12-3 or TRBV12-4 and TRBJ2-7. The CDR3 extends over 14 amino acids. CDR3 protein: CACSTSVYSYEQYF.

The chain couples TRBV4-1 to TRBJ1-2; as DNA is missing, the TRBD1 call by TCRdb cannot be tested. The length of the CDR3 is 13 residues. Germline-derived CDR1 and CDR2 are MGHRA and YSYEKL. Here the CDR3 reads CASSLGTGVGYTF.

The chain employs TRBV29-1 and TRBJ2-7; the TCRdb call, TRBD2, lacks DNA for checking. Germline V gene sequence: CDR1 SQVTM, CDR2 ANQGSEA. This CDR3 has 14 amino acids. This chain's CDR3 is CSVYGRGWSYEQYF.

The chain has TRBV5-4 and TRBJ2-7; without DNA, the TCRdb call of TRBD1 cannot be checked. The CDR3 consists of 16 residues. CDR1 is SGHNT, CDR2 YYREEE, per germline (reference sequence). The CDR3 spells CASSPRQTGISYEQYF. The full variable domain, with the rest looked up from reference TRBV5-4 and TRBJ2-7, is ETGVTQSPTHLIKTRGQQVTLRCSSQSGHNTVSWYQQALGQGPQFIFQYYREEENGRGNFPPRFSGLQFPNYSSELNVNALELDDSALYLCASSPRQTGISYEQYFGPGTRLTVT.

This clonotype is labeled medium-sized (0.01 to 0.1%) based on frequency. The CDR3: CATSRGQNTGELFF. The chain links TRBV15 to TRBJ2-2. Germline V gives CDR1 LNHNV, CDR2 YYDKDF (reference sequence). The CDR3 is made up of 14 amino acids.

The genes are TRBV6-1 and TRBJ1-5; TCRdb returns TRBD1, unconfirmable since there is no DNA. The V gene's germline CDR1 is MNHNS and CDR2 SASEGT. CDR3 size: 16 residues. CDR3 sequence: CASRGRRQYSNQPQHF.

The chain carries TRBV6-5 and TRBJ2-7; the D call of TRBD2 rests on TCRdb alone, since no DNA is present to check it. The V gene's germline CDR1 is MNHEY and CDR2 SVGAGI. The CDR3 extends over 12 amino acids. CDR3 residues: CASSGGGYEQYF.

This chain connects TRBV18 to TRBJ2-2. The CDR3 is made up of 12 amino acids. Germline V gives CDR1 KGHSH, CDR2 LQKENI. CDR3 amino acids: CASSPGAGELFF.

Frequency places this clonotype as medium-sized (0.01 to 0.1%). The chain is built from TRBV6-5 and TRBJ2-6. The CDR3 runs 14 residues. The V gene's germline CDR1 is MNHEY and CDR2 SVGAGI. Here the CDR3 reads CASSYGSGANVLTF.

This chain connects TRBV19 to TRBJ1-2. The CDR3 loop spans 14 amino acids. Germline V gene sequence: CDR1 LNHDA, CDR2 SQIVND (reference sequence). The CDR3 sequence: CASTIVSANYGYTF. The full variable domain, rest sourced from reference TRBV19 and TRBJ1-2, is DGGITQSPKYLFRKEGQNVTLSCEQNLNHDAMYWYRQDPGQGLRLIYYSQIVNDFQKGDIAEGYSVSREKKESFPLTVTSAQKNPTAFYLCASTIVSANYGYTFGSGTRLTVV.

CDR3 loop: CASSLAGGRDEQYF. This sequence joins TRBV6-5 and TRBJ2-7; TCRdb proposes TRBD2, but this gene call is untestable without DNA. This CDR3 is 14 amino acids long. Germline CDR1 reads MNHEY; CDR2 reads SVGAGI.

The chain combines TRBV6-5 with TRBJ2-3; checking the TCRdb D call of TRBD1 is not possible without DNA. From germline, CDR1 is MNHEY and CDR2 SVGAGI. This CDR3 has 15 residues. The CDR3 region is CASSDRTPSTDTQYF.

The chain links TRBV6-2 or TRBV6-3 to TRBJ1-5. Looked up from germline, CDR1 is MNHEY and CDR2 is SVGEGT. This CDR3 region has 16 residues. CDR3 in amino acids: CASSYEGPFGNQPQHF.